The rows below give T cell receptor beta chains drawn from one sample of a study of STAT5B mutations in CD4+ large granular lymphocyte leukemia. The protocol was immunoSEQ multiplex PCR, while the TCRdb copy is restricted to in-frame clones and leaves out a portion. This sample has over 35,000 clones; roughly 81% occur once, and the top ten carry about 3.8%. What was sequenced was CD4+ T cells from blood buffy coats. Receptors originate from a human donor in good health. Both conserved end residues are part of each CDR3. The D gene is left open where the match is weak. Expanded clones get a size class; other rows say once, few or many, or leave the size out.

TRBD1,TRBJ1-3,NA,TRBV7-9,CASSLSITGGSGNTIYF,TGTGCCAGCAGCTTATCAATTACAGGGGGCTCTGGAAACACCATATATTTT
NA,TRBJ1-4,NA,TRBV18,CASSQSNEKLFF,TGTGCCAGCTCGCAGAGTAATGAAAAACTGTTTTTT
NA,TRBJ1-2,NA,TRBV18,CASSPPVPNYGYTF,TGTGCCAGCTCACCACCAGTCCCCAACTATGGCTACACCTTC
TRBD1,TRBJ1-5,NA,TRBV4-2,CASSLNVQGTVNQPQHF,TGTGCCAGCAGCCTTAACGTACAGGGGACGGTTAATCAGCCCCAGCATTTT
NA,TRBJ2-1,NA,TRBV12-5,CASGLPSDPSSYNEQFF,TGTGCTAGTGGTTTGCCGTCAGACCCGTCCTCCTACAATGAGCAGTTCTTC
NA,TRBJ2-7,few,TRBV7-6,CASSLAGGGTYEQYF,TGTGCCAGCAGCTTAGCTGGGGGCGGGACCTACGAGCAGTACTTC
TRBD1,TRBJ1-6,NA,TRBV9,CASSVGIGLSGQLNSPLHF,TGTGCCAGCAGCGTAGGAATCGGACTATCGGGACAGCTCAATTCACCCCTCCACTTT
TRBD1,TRBJ2-7,NA,TRBV5-6,CASSLFRRDRGSHEQYF,TGTGCCAGCAGCTTGTTCAGACGGGACAGGGGCTCCCACGAGCAGTACTTC
NA,TRBJ2-3,NA,TRBV12-5,CASGLVPGPDTQYF,TGTGCTAGTGGTTTGGTACCAGGGCCAGATACGCAGTATTTT
NA,TRBJ1-2,NA,TRBV7-2,CASSLDIGAQGYTF,TGTGCCAGCAGCTTAGACATCGGGGCGCAGGGCTACACCTTC
TRBD2,TRBJ2-5,NA,TRBV2,CASTLTSGNQETQYF,TGTGCCAGCACCTTGACTAGCGGGAACCAAGAGACCCAGTACTTC
NA,TRBJ1-5,NA,TRBV7-9,CASSPTGELQPQHF,TGTGCCAGCAGCCCAACGGGGGAGCTTCAGCCCCAGCATTTT
NA,TRBJ1-2,NA,TRBV29-1,CSVEEFSGRYGYTF,TGCAGCGTTGAAGAATTCTCAGGGAGGTATGGCTACACCTTC
NA,TRBJ2-2,NA,TRBV11-3,CASAKTEPGELFF,TGTGCCAGCGCTAAGACAGAACCCGGGGAGCTGTTTTTT
NA,TRBJ1-4,NA,TRBV10-3,CAISETPTVNEKLFF,TGTGCCATCAGTGAGACGCCAACTGTTAATGAAAAACTGTTTTTT
TRBD1,TRBJ2-2,NA,TRBV11-3,CASSLAKTGGRTGELFF,TGTGCCAGCAGCTTAGCTAAAACAGGGGGCCGGACCGGGGAGCTGTTTTTT
TRBD1,TRBJ2-7,NA,TRBV18,CASSPQAGTGYTYEQYF,TGTGCCAGCTCACCGCAGGCCGGGACAGGGTACACCTACGAGCAGTACTTC
TRBD1,TRBJ2-7,NA,TRBV18,CASSPRQGAGEQYF,TGTGCCAGCTCACCGAGGCAGGGGGCAGGCGAGCAGTACTTC
NA,TRBJ2-3,NA,TRBV5-4,CASSQQDTQYF,TGTGCCAGCAGCCAACAAGATACGCAGTATTTT
TRBD2,TRBJ2-2,NA,TRBV7-2,CASSSRGSGKAGELFF,TGTGCCAGCAGCTCCCGGGGTAGCGGGAAAGCCGGGGAGCTGTTTTTT
NA,TRBJ2-1,NA,TRBV7-4,CASSLRGGRSALSSYNEQFF,TGTGCCAGCAGCTTAAGGGGCGGTAGGAGTGCACTGAGCTCCTACAATGAGCAGTTCTTC
TRBD1,TRBJ2-5,NA,TRBV6-6,CASTSGTGRYETQYF,TGTGCCAGCACCTCCGGGACAGGGAGGTACGAGACCCAGTACTTC
TRBD1,TRBJ1-2,NA,TRBV7-2,CASSLVTGALNYGYTF,TGTGCCAGCAGCTTAGTAACAGGGGCTCTCAACTATGGCTACACCTTC
NA,TRBJ2-7,NA,TRBV11-3,CASSSLGGYEQYF,TGTGCCAGCAGTTCCCTCGGGGGCTACGAGCAGTACTTC
TRBD1,TRBJ1-4,NA,TRBV2,CASSYLTGVNEKLFF,TGTGCCAGCAGTTATTTGACAGGGGTGAATGAAAAACTGTTTTTT
TRBD1,TRBJ1-5,NA,TRBV6-5,CASSSGTGRNQPQHF,TGTGCCAGCAGTTCCGGGACAGGGAGGAATCAGCCCCAGCATTTT
NA,TRBJ1-2,few,TRBV18,CASSGRDPLGGYTF,TGTGCCAGCTCAGGCCGGGACCCGCTGGGCGGCTACACCTTC
NA,TRBJ2-3,NA,TRBV9,CASSVRVGTDTQYF,TGTGCCAGCAGCGTAAGGGTTGGCACAGATACGCAGTATTTT
NA,TRBJ1-1,few,TRBV28,CASSLTPLAGYTEAFF,TGTGCCAGCAGTTTAACACCCTTGGCAGGGTACACTGAAGCTTTCTTT
TRBD2,TRBJ2-3,once,TRBV29-1,CSVDSAGGNTDTQYF,TGCAGCGTTGATTCAGCGGGAGGGAACACAGATACGCAGTATTTT
NA,TRBJ1-3,once,TRBV5-1,CASSPDSGNTIYF,TGCGCCAGCAGCCCAGACTCAGGAAACACCATATATTTT
NA,TRBJ2-5,NA,TRBV10-3,CAISERSGSQETQYF,TGTGCCATCAGTGAGAGGTCAGGGAGCCAAGAGACCCAGTACTTC
NA,TRBJ2-7,NA,TRBV11-3,CASSGNQFYEQYF,TGTGCCAGCAGCGGAAACCAGTTCTACGAGCAGTACTTC
NA,TRBJ1-2,NA,TRBV18,CASSFDSGAKGYTF,TGTGCCAGCTCATTCGACTCAGGGGCCAAAGGCTACACCTTC
TRBD1,TRBJ1-5,few,TRBV10-3,CAVGTDGQPQHF,TGTGCCGTAGGGACAGACGGTCAGCCCCAGCATTTT
NA,TRBJ2-2,few,TRBV30,CAWSVRRQVNTGELFF,TGTGCCTGGAGTGTACGTAGACAGGTGAACACCGGGGAGCTGTTTTTT
TRBD1,TRBJ1-2,NA,TRBV5-6,CASSYQGANGYTF,TGTGCCAGCAGCTACCAGGGGGCCAATGGCTACACCTTC
NA,TRBJ2-3,NA,TRBV4-1,CASSQIQGTQYF,TGCGCCAGCAGCCAAATACAGGGTACGCAGTATTTT
NA,TRBJ2-3,NA,TRBV4-3,CASSQTTSTDTQYF,TGCGCCAGCAGCCAAACGACTAGCACAGATACGCAGTATTTT
TRBD1,TRBJ1-6,NA,TRBV7-9,CASSFGDRDNSPLHF,TGTGCCAGCAGCTTCGGAGACAGGGATAATTCACCCCTCCACTTT
NA,TRBJ2-7,NA,TRBV10-1,CASSEPPTTIPYEQYF,TGCGCCAGCAGTGAGCCCCCGACAACCATCCCCTACGAGCAGTACTTC
TRBD2,TRBJ2-1,NA,TRBV19,CASSRHTTSGEYNEQFF,TGTGCCAGTAGTAGACATACGACTAGCGGGGAATACAATGAGCAGTTCTTC
NA,TRBJ1-1,NA,TRBV28,CASIWGSDMNTEAFF,TGTGCCAGCATATGGGGGTCGGACATGAACACTGAAGCTTTCTTT
NA,TRBJ2-3,NA,TRBV20-1,CRAGDTDTQYF,TGCAGGGCAGGGGATACAGATACGCAGTATTTT
TRBD2,TRBJ2-7,few,TRBV18,CASSPTTAGLAGSYEQYF,TGTGCCAGCTCACCGACGACGGCCGGACTAGCGGGATCCTACGAGCAGTACTTC
NA,TRBJ1-1,few,TRBV6-1,CASEGWANTEAFF,TGTGCCAGCGAAGGGTGGGCGAACACTGAAGCTTTCTTT
NA,TRBJ2-4,NA,TRBV13,CASSLPGVKNIQYF,TGTGCCAGCAGCCTCCCAGGGGTGAAAAACATTCAGTACTTC
NA,TRBJ1-4,NA,TRBV5-4,CASSLDGPNEKLFF,TGTGCCAGCAGCTTGGACGGACCTAATGAAAAACTGTTTTTT
NA,TRBJ1-5,NA,TRBV30,CAWSRAGNQPQHF,TGTGCCTGGAGTAGGGCGGGTAATCAGCCCCAGCATTTT
TRBD2,TRBJ2-1,NA,TRBV11-2,CASSPRGTGGPGNEQFF,TGTGCCAGCAGCCCGAGGGGGACGGGGGGGCCCGGCAATGAGCAGTTCTTC
NA,TRBJ2-5,NA,TRBV7-9,CASSLAGPQYF,TGTGCCAGCAGCTTAGCCGGACCCCAGTACTTC
NA,TRBJ1-2,NA,TRBV6-5,CASSYSRAGGYTF,TGTGCCAGCAGTTATTCCAGGGCAGGGGGCTACACCTTC
NA,TRBJ1-1,NA,TRBV2,CASSEVVEAFF,TGTGCCAGCAGTGAAGTCGTTGAAGCTTTCTTT
TRBD2,TRBJ2-3,NA,TRBV9,CASSVLAGGDTQYF,TGTGCCAGCAGCGTGCTGGCGGGGGGAGATACGCAGTATTTT
NA,TRBJ1-1,NA,TRBV5-1,CASSGGGATEAFF,TGCGCCAGCAGCGGTGGGGGGGCCACTGAAGCTTTCTTT